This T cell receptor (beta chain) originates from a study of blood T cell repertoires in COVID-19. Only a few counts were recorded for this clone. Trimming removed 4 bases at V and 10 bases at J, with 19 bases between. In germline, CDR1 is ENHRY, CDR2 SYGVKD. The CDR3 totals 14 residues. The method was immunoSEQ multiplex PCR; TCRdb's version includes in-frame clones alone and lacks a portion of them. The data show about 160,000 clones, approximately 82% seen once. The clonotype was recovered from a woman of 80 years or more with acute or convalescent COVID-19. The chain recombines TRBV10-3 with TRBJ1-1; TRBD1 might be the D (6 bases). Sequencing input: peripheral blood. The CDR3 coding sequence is TGTGCCATCAGTGTAGGGGGGGAAGGGTCCCGAGCTTTCTTT. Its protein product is CAISVGGEGSRAFF.